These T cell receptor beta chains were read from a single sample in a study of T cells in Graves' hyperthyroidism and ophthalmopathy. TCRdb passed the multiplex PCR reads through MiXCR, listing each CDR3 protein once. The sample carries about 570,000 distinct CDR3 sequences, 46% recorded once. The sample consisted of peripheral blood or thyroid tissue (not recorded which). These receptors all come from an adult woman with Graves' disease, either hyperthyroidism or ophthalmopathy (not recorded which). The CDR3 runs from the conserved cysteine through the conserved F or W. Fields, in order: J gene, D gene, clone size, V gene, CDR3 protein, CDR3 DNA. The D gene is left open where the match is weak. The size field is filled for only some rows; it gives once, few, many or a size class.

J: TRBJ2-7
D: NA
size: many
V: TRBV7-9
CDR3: CASSFGNEQYF
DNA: TGTGCCAGCAGCTTCGGCAACGAGCAGTACTTC

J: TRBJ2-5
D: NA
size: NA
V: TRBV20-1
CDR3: CSGQSQETQYF
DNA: TGCAGTGGACAGTCTCAAGAGACCCAGTACTTC

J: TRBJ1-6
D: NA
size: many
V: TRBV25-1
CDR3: CASSEFTAYNSPLHF
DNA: TGTGCCAGCAGTGAATTTACAGCTTATAATTCACCCCTCCACTTT

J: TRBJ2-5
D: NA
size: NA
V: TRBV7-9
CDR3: CASTRRGPGPVGETQYF
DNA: TGTGCCAGCACCCGTCGGGGTCCGGGGCCAGTGGGGGAGACCCAGTACTTC

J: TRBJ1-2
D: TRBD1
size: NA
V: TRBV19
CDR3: CASSILQTGDGYTF
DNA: TGTGCCAGTAGTATCCTGCAGACAGGGGATGGCTACACCTTC

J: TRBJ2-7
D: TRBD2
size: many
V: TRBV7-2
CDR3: CASGGRAWDEQYF
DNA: TGTGCCAGCGGCGGGAGGGCCTGGGACGAGCAGTACTTC

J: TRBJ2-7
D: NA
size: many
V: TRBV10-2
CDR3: CASLGRASYEQYF
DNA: TGCGCCAGCCTGGGCAGGGCGTCCTACGAGCAGTACTTC

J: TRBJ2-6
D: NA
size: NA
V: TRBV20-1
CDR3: CSADVLTF
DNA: TGCAGTGCCGACGTCCTGACTTTC

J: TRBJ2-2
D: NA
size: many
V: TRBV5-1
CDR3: CASSLGGLANTGELFF
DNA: TGCGCCAGCAGCTTGGGGGGACTCGCGAACACCGGGGAGCTGTTTTTT

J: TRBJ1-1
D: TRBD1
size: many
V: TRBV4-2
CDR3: CASSVYRGPEAFF
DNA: TGTGCCAGCAGCGTCTACAGGGGGCCTGAAGCTTTCTTT

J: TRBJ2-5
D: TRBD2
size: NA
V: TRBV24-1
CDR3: CATSDLRTSGRQQETQYF
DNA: TGTGCCACCAGTGATTTGAGGACTAGCGGGAGGCAACAAGAGACCCAGTACTTC

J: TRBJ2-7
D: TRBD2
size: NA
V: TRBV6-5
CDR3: CAISEGLAVHASRGYEQYF
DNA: TGTGCCATCAGTGAGGGACTAGCGGTCCACGCTTCACGCGGGTACGAGCAGTACTTC

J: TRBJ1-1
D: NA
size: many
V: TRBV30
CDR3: CAWSAGQLNTEAFF
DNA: TGTGCCTGGAGTGCTGGGCAGCTGAACACTGAAGCTTTCTTT

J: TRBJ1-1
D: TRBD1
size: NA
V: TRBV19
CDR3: CASSITGGTEAFF
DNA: TGTGCCAGTAGTATAACAGGGGGCACTGAAGCTTTCTTT

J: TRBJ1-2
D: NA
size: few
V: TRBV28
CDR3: CASRKQENYGYTF
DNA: TGTGCCAGCAGAAAACAGGAAAACTATGGCTACACCTTC

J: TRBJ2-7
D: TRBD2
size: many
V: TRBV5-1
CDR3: CASSGTSGREQYF
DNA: TGCGCCAGCAGCGGGACTAGCGGGAGAGAGCAGTACTTC

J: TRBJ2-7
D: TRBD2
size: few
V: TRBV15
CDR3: CATSMTSGKYEQYF
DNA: TGTGCCACCAGTATGACTAGCGGTAAATACGAGCAGTACTTC

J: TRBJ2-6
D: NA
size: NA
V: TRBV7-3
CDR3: CASSHEEGAGANVLTF
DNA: TGCGCCAGCAGCCACGAAGAAGGGGCCGGGGCCAACGTCCTGACTTTC

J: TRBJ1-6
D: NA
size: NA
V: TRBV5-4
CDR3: CASSEGTYNSPLHF
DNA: TGTGCCAGCAGCGAAGGGACCTATAATTCACCCCTCCACTTT

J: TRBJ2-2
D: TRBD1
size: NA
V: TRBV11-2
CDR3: CASSPTWTGYTGELFF
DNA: TGTGCCAGCAGCCCGACTTGGACAGGGTACACCGGGGAGCTGTTTTTT

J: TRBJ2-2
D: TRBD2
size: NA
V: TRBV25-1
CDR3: CASSQTAGGRGRELFF
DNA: TGTGCCAGCAGTCAAACAGCGGGAGGGCGCGGCAGGGAGCTGTTTTTT

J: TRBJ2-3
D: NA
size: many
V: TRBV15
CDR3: CATSRGTAEADTQYF
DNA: TGTGCCACCAGCAGAGGTACTGCAGAGGCAGATACGCAGTATTTT

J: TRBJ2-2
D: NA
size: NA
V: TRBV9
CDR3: CASSAMAGELFF
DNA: TGTGCCAGCAGCGCAATGGCTGGGGAGCTGTTTTTT

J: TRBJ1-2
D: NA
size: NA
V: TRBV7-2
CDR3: CAGRRPAGYGYTF
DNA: TGTGCCGGGCGACGGCCCGCTGGGTATGGCTACACCTTC

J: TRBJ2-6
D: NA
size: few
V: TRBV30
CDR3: CAWSVEPSGANVLTF
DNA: TGTGCCTGGAGTGTAGAACCCTCTGGGGCCAACGTCCTGACTTTC

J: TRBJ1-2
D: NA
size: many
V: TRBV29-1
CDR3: CSVEGRAGSYYGYTF
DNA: TGCAGCGTTGAAGGCCGGGCAGGGAGCTACTATGGCTACACCTTC

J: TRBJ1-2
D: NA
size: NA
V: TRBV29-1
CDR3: CSVEEWTIHGYTF
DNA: TGCAGCGTTGAAGAGTGGACGATACATGGCTACACCTTC

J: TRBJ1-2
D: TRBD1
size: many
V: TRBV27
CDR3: CATYQAGDRGYTF
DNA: TGTGCCACCTATCAAGCAGGGGACAGGGGCTACACCTTC

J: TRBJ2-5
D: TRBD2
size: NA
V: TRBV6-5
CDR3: CASSYRSSGTQETQYF
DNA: TGTGCCAGCAGTTACCGGTCTAGCGGGACCCAAGAGACCCAGTACTTC

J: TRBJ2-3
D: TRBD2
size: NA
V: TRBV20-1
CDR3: CSATGTSGYTDTQYF
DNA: TGCAGTGCTACAGGGACTAGCGGATACACAGATACGCAGTATTTT

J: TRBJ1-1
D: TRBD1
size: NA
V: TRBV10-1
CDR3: CASSESRRTGDGKAFF
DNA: TGCGCCAGCAGTGAGTCGAGACGTACAGGGGATGGCAAAGCTTTCTTT

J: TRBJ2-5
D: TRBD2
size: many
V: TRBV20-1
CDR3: CSAEPPSSGRETQYF
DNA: TGCAGTGCGGAGCCCCCTTCTAGCGGGAGGGAGACCCAGTACTTC

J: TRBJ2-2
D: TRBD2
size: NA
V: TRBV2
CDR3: CASGTSGETGELFF
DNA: TGTGCCAGCGGGACTAGCGGGGAAACCGGGGAGCTGTTTTTT

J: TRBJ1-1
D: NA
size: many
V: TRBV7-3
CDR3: CASSLSGGLMNTEAFF
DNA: TGTGCCAGCAGCTTATCGGGGGGTCTTATGAACACTGAAGCTTTCTTT

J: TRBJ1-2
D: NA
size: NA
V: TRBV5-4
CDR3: CASSLDQGGWDYGYTF
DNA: TGTGCCAGCAGCTTGGACCAGGGTGGTTGGGACTATGGCTACACCTTC

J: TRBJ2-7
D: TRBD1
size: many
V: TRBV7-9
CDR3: CASSLEWDSAYEQYF
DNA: TGTGCCAGCAGCTTAGAGTGGGACAGCGCCTACGAGCAGTACTTC

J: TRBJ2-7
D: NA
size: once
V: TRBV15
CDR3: CATSGAPYYEQYF
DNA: TGTGCCACCAGCGGAGCACCCTACTACGAGCAGTACTTC

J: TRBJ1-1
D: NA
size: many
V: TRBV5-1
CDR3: CASSTRGQNTEAFF
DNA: TGCGCCAGCAGCACCAGGGGCCAGAACACTGAAGCTTTCTTT

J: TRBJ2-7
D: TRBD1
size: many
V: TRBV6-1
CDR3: CASSAGTGGHEQYF
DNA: TGTGCCAGCAGCGCAGGGACAGGGGGACACGAGCAGTACTTC

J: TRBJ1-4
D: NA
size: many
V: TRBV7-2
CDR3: CASSLARGSGLNEKLFF
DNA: TGTGCCAGCAGCTTAGCGAGGGGGTCAGGGCTCAATGAAAAACTGTTTTTT

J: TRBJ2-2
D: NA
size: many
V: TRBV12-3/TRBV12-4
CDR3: CASSLVDHGNTGELFF
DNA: TGTGCCAGCAGTTTAGTCGACCACGGGAACACCGGGGAGCTGTTTTTT

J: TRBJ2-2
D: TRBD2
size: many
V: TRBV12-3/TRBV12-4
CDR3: CASSSGTLTGGTGELFF
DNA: TGTGCCAGCAGTTCAGGGACCTTAACGGGAGGCACCGGGGAGCTGTTTTTT

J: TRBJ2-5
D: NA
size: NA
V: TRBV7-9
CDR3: CASRTGAGQGTQYF
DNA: TGTGCCAGCAGAACGGGGGCAGGGCAAGGGACCCAGTACTTC

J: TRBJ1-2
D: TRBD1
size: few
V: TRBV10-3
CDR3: CAISEQGEHYGYTF
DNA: TGTGCCATCAGTGAGCAGGGGGAACACTATGGCTACACCTTC

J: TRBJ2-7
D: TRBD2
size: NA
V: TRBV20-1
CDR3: CSATGLAGFDEQYF
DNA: TGCAGTGCTACCGGACTAGCAGGGTTCGACGAGCAGTACTTC

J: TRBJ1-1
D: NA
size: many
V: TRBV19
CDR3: CASRIHDTNTEAFF
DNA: TGTGCCAGTAGAATACATGACACGAACACTGAAGCTTTCTTT

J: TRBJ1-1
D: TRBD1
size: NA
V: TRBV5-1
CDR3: CASRQGAIHLGEAFF
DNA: TGCGCCAGCAGACAGGGGGCCATTCACCTCGGTGAAGCTTTCTTT

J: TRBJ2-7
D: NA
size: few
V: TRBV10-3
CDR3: CAISVIQGYEQYF
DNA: TGTGCCATCAGTGTCATACAGGGTTACGAGCAGTACTTC

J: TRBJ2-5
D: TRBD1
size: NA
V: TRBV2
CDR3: CASSGLGGRRETQYF
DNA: TGTGCCAGCAGTGGATTAGGGGGCCGTCGAGAGACCCAGTACTTC

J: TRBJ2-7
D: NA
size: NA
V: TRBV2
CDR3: CASRGLQPRGYEQYF
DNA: TGTGCCAGCAGGGGATTACAGCCTCGAGGCTACGAGCAGTACTTC